These 29 T cell receptor beta chains came from one sample sequenced in a study of blood T cells in healthy people across ages. Combining a sample-barcoded 5' primer with a J-beta primer mix, a second PCR ran for roughly 6 to 12 cycles. MiXCR, applied by TCRdb to the 5' RACE reads, yields one record per CDR3 protein. The repertoire holds about 1.8 million distinct CDR3 sequences, with just under 50% as singletons. The sample was blood. Source of these receptors: a woman in her 40s in good health.

In DNA form, the CDR3 reads TGTGCCAGCAGCGTAGCTACGGACAGGGAGGGATCTAACTATGGCTACACCTTC. This codes for CASSVATDREGSNYGYTF. This chain connects TRBV9 to TRBJ1-2; 8 bases align to TRBD1. The germline V gene has CDR1 SGDLS and CDR2 YYNGEE. This CDR3 region has 18 residues. The V and J ends lost 0 bases and 0 bases, in that order; junction bases with no gene match: 10.

The gene calls are TRBV6-6 and TRBJ2-7; 7 bases line up with TRBD1. V was pared by 5 bases and J by 2 bases, with 6 bases of the junction left unmatched. The CDR3 is 14 residues long. The germline CDR1 and CDR2 sequences are MNHNY and SVGAGI (reference sequence). The chain's CDR3 is CASSRQGSAYEQYF. CDR3 DNA sequence: TGTGCCAGCAGTCGACAGGGTAGCGCCTACGAGCAGTACTTC.

The V gene is TRBV7-2, the J gene TRBJ2-1, with 8 bases identical to TRBD1. Germline V gene lookup returns CDR1 SGHTA and CDR2 FQGNSA. This CDR3 is built from 15 residues. V dropped 1 base and J dropped 9; count of bases not matched to a gene: 8. CDR3 sequence: CASSLGGAGGGEQFF. The CDR3 DNA reads TGTGCCAGCAGCTTAGGGGGGGCAGGGGGCGGTGAGCAGTTCTTC.

The chain recombines TRBV4-1 with TRBJ2-5, with 9 positions matching TRBD2. Trimming at V came to 6 bases and at J to 11 bases, leaving 10 bases not matched to a gene. The V gene's germline CDR1 is MGHRA and CDR2 YSYEKL. This CDR3 is built from 13 residues. The CDR3 loop is CASSNGLAREQYF. The CDR3 DNA is TGCGCCAGCAGTAACGGACTAGCGAGGGAGCAGTACTTC.

The V and J genes are TRBV24-1 and TRBJ2-1, with D unresolved. The V end lost 4 bases, the J end lost 13 bases, and 16 bases lay between the germline ends. Per the germline V gene, CDR1 is KGHDR and CDR2 is SFDVKD. This CDR3 region has 13 residues. The CDR3 sequence is CATSDPGRNVQFF. CDR3 nucleotides: TGTGCCACCAGTGACCCGGGCAGGAATGTACAGTTCTTC.

This clonotype was seen only a few times. The rearrangement uses TRBV6-6 and TRBJ2-6; D unresolved. Germline V gene data show CDR1 as MNHNY and CDR2 as SVGAGI (reference sequence). The CDR3 sequence is 13 residues long. V lost 6 bases and J lost 4, with 7 bases in between. The CDR3 loop is CASRATGANVLTF. The CDR3 bases are TGTGCCAGCAGGGCCACCGGGGCCAACGTCCTGACTTTC.

This clonotype was picked up a small number of times. CDR3 bases: TGTGCCAGCAGTTTAGGGCGGCTAGCGGGTGTGGGGGAGACCCAGTACTTC. Translated, it gives CASSLGRLAGVGETQYF. The J gene is TRBJ2-7, the V gene TRBV12-3 or TRBV12-4; 8 bases match TRBD2. The end of the DNA aligns better with TRBJ2-5, so the J call may be wrong. The CDR3 is 17 residues long.

The chain combines TRBV7-8 with TRBJ1-2; D perhaps matches TRBD1 (6 bases). The CDR3 extends over 14 amino acids. Trimming removed 4 bases from V and 5 bases from J, with 14 bases in between. The germline gives CDR1 SGHVS, CDR2 FQNEAQ. This CDR3 reads CASSSRQDFYGYTF. CDR3 nucleotides: TGTGCCAGCAGCTCCAGACAGGATTTTTATGGCTACACCTTC. Supplemented by reference TRBV7-8 and TRBJ1-2, the full variable domain reads GAGVSQSPRYKVAKRGQDVALRCDPISGHVSLFWYQQALGQGPEFLTYFQNEAQLDKSGLPSDRFFAERPEGSVSTLKIQRTQQEDSAVYLCASSSRQDFYGYTFGSGTRLTVV.

The chain employs TRBV7-4 and TRBJ2-4; tentatively, D is TRBD2 (5 bases). The CDR3 has 11 amino acids. Per the germline V gene, CDR1 is SGHVT and CDR2 is SQSDAQ. Trimming took off 5 bases at V and 13 bases at J, with 12 bases between the two ends. The CDR3 region has the DNA TGTGCCAGCAGCCCCGCTTGGGAGCAGTACTTC. Its translation: CASSPAWEQYF.

The sample holds a few counts of this clonotype. The chain joins TRBV4-2 to TRBJ2-7; 11 bases agree with TRBD2. Germline loops: CDR1 LGHNA, CDR2 YNFKEQ. CDR3 length: 19 amino acids. J was trimmed by 2 bases and V by 4 bases; bases with no gene match: 16. The CDR3, as DNA: TGTGCCAGCAGCCGGAAAGGGGATGCTTTAGCGGGGGGGGCCTACGAGCAGTACTTC. Protein sequence: CASSRKGDALAGGAYEQYF.

The chain joins TRBV6-2 or TRBV6-3 to TRBJ2-5, with D perhaps matching TRBD1 (6 bases). In germline, CDR1 is MNHEY, CDR2 SVGEGT. This CDR3 spans 14 amino acids. Trimming removed 7 bases at V and 11 bases at J, with 23 bases between. The CDR3 nucleotides read TGTGCCAGCACCCAAGGACAGTGGATTAGGGAGCAGTACTTC. It codes for CASTQGQWIREQYF.

This chain joins TRBV6-2 or TRBV6-3 and TRBJ1-5; D is ambiguous. Germline CDR1 MNHEY, CDR2 SVGEGT. The CDR3 runs 15 residues. V was trimmed by 1 base and J by 7 bases, leaving 14 bases between them. CDR3 DNA: TGTGCCAGCAGTTACTTGACCTTTCGGAACCAGCCCCAGCATTTT. This gives the protein CASSYLTFRNQPQHF.

This clonotype was counted only a few times. The rearrangement links TRBV5-1 to TRBJ2-3; 12 bases are shared with TRBD2. The CDR3 totals 14 residues. Germline V gives CDR1 SGHRS, CDR2 YFSETQ. After removal of 6 bases from V and 3 bases from J, the junction contained 2 bases not matched to a gene. In DNA form, the CDR3 reads TGCGCCAGCACCGGACTAGCGGGGACAGATACGCAGTATTTT. Its translation is CASTGLAGTDTQYF.

This clonotype was detected ten times or more. V usage is TRBV28 and J usage is TRBJ2-1, with D unresolved. This CDR3 has 11 amino acids. V gave up 4 bases and J gave up 11 bases, with 9 bases separating them. Germline V gene sequence: CDR1 MDHEN, CDR2 SYDVKM. The CDR3 DNA reads TGTGCCAGCAGTTCACAGAGGCAGCAGTTCTTC. Its protein is CASSSQRQQFF. The entire variable domain, with the rest obtained from reference TRBV28 and TRBJ2-1, is as follows: DVKVTQSSRYLVKRTGEKVFLECVQDMDHENMFWYRQDPGLGLRLIYFSYDVKMKEKGDIPEGYSVSREKKERFSLILESASTNQTSMYLCASSSQRQQFFGPGTRLTVL.

The sample holds a few counts of this clonotype. This chain connects TRBV6-2 or TRBV6-3 to TRBJ2-6, with 7 positions matching TRBD1. The CDR3 has 16 amino acids. V trimming: 8 bases; J trimming: 0 bases; junction bases outside the gene matches: 7. Germline CDR1 is MNHEY and CDR2 is SVGEGT. CDR3 DNA sequence: TGTGCCAGCGGCGACAGGGCGAGCTCTGGGGCCAACGTCCTGACTTTC. Translation gives CASGDRASSGANVLTF.

This clonotype was observed a handful of times. The chain uses TRBV6-2 or TRBV6-3 and TRBJ1-4; D is undetermined. Trimming took off 6 bases at V and 7 bases at J, with 21 bases between the two ends. Germline loops: CDR1 MNHEY, CDR2 SVGEGT. The CDR3 totals 16 residues. CDR3 DNA sequence: TGTGCCAGCAGACCACGGGATCTTCTTACGGGTGAAAAACTGTTTTTT. This gives the protein CASRPRDLLTGEKLFF.

CDR3 protein: CASSSTPGTGTYEQYF. DNA of the CDR3: TGTGCCAGCAGTTCTACCCCGGGGACAGGGACTTACGAGCAGTACTTC. The chain carries TRBV6-2 or TRBV6-3 and TRBJ2-7, with 9 bases identical to TRBD1. There are 16 residues in the CDR3. Germline values: CDR1 MNHEY, CDR2 SVGEGT. Trimming took 4 bases from V and 4 from J; bases not matched to a gene: 11.

This clonotype has only a few counts. This chain links TRBV27 with TRBJ2-4; the match to TRBD2 covers 8 bases. The DNA end is a closer match to TRBJ2-7, so the J assignment may be wrong. Germline V CDR1 and CDR2: MNHEY, SMNVEV (reference sequence). The CDR3 is 16 amino acids. This CDR3 reads CASSPLERGSSYEQYF. The CDR3 nucleotides read TGTGCCAGCAGTCCTCTGGAGCGGGGGTCCTCCTACGAGCAGTACTTC.

The chain carries TRBV5-8 and TRBJ1-1; 8 bases agree with TRBD1. After removal of 1 base from V and 5 bases from J, the junction contained 10 bases not matched to a gene. CDR3 length: 16 amino acids. Germline V gives CDR1 SGHTS, CDR2 YDEGEE. In DNA form, the CDR3 reads TGTGCCAGCAGCTTGTACCAGGGGGCCACAGTAACTGAAGCTTTCTTT. Its translation is CASSLYQGATVTEAFF.

This clonotype was observed a few times. J is TRBJ1-2 and V is TRBV5-1, with TRBD1 as a possible D gene (5 bases). The CDR3 is 13 residues long. The V gene's germline CDR1 is SGHRS and CDR2 YFSETQ. V lost 4 bases to trimming and J lost 6 bases, with 13 bases between them. The CDR3 sequence is CASSVGAADGYTF. The CDR3 DNA sequence: TGCGCCAGCAGCGTCGGGGCTGCCGATGGCTACACCTTC.

This clonotype was picked up a small number of times. The rearrangement uses TRBV20-1 and TRBJ2-3; TRBD2 is a possible D gene (7 bases). CDR3 size: 15 residues. Trimming stripped 6 bases from V and 2 bases from J, with 18 bases between. CDR1 and CDR2 from the germline V gene are DFQATT and SNEGSKA (reference sequence). CDR3 region: CSALKGGGPTDTQYF. The CDR3 nucleotides are TGCAGTGCCCTCAAAGGGGGGGGGCCCACAGATACGCAGTATTTT.

The V call is TRBV20-1, the J call TRBJ2-5; tentatively, D is TRBD1 or TRBD2 (6 bases each). Trimming removed 3 bases at V and 11 bases at J, with 28 bases between. Germline V gene sequence: CDR1 DFQATT, CDR2 SNEGSKA (reference sequence). The CDR3 is made up of 16 amino acids. The CDR3 nucleotides are TGCAGTGCTAGGGGCCTATTTGGAGGGGGAGATTGGGGGCAGTACTTC. Translating it yields CSARGLFGGGDWGQYF.

This clonotype was observed a few times. The chain carries TRBV11-2 and TRBJ2-3; the match to TRBD1 covers 7 bases. Germline V gene data show CDR1 as SGHAT and CDR2 as FQNNGV. The CDR3 runs to 17 residues. Unmatched junction bases numbered 15, after V lost 3 bases and J lost 6 bases. The CDR3 loop reads CASSFPPGTVLHDTQYF. The CDR3 coding sequence is TGTGCCAGCAGCTTTCCACCAGGGACAGTTCTTCACGATACGCAGTATTTT.

V and J are TRBV12-3 or TRBV12-4 and TRBJ1-4; D is unresolved. There are 16 residues in the CDR3. V dropped 3 bases and J dropped 0 bases, with 11 bases sitting between them. Here the CDR3 reads CASSLGQPATNEKLFF. The DNA for the CDR3 is TGTGCCAGCAGTTTGGGCCAGCCTGCAACTAATGAAAAACTGTTTTTT.

V usage is TRBV3-1 and J usage is TRBJ2-1; D might be TRBD1 (5 bases). From germline, CDR1 is LGHDT and CDR2 YNNKEL (reference sequence). The CDR3 extends over 15 amino acids. Trimming stripped 3 bases from V and 1 base from J, with 10 bases between. CDR3 region: CASSHRANSYNEQFF. DNA of the CDR3: TGTGCCAGCAGCCACAGGGCCAATTCCTACAATGAGCAGTTCTTC.

The chain combines TRBV28 with TRBJ1-5; the D is unclear. Germline V gives CDR1 MDHEN, CDR2 SYDVKM. V was shortened by 7 bases and J by 3 bases, with 10 bases between the two germline ends. The CDR3 has 13 residues. CDR3 sequence reads: CASISQINQPQHF. In DNA form, the CDR3 reads TGTGCCAGCATAAGCCAGATCAATCAGCCCCAGCATTTT.

In this sample, this clonotype turned up many times. The genes are TRBV29-1 and TRBJ2-1; D unclear. CDR1 SQVTM and CDR2 ANQGSEA come from the germline V gene. There are 15 residues in the CDR3. The ends were cut back, 4 bases at V and 0 bases at J, with 13 bases in the middle. CDR3 sequence reads: CSVAPVLSSYNEQFF. The CDR3 coding sequence is TGCAGCGTTGCACCGGTGCTGAGCTCCTACAATGAGCAGTTCTTC.

This clonotype was detected only a few times. The chain couples TRBV20-1 to TRBJ2-3; possibly TRBD1 or TRBD2 for D (5 bases each). Germline V lookup: CDR1 DFQATT, CDR2 SNEGSKA (reference sequence). V lost 5 bases to trimming and J lost 3 bases, with 21 bases between them. CDR3 length equals 16 residues. The CDR3 DNA reads as TGCAGTGCTGGACCCTACCCCCGGGGACGAACAGATACGCAGTATTTT. Translation: CSAGPYPRGRTDTQYF.

The CDR3 sequence is CASSPPRESGANVLTF. The CDR3 coding sequence is TGTGCCAGCAGCCCCCCTCGGGAGTCTGGGGCCAACGTCCTGACTTTC. The chain is built from TRBV9 and TRBJ2-6; D is possibly TRBD2 (6 bases). Deletions cut 4 bases from V and 1 base from J, with 12 bases between. Germline V lookup: CDR1 SGDLS, CDR2 YYNGEE. The CDR3 sequence is 16 residues long.